The 15 T cell receptor beta chains below were found in one sample sequenced in a study of T cell clones after liver transplantation. Using immunoSEQ multiplex PCR, the repertoire was profiled, and TCRdb retains in-frame clones only, with some absent. The table includes 70,000 or so clones, 90% detected once. The source was CD4+ T cells from blood, collected before liver transplant. Every receptor here comes from a human donor who received a liver transplant.

The chain uses TRBV2 and TRBJ2-1, with a possible D match to TRBD1 (5 bases). V lost 1 base and J 2 bases, leaving 12 bases between the germline ends. This CDR3 has 16 amino acids. Germline CDR1 SNHLY, CDR2 FYNNEI. The CDR3 region is CASSEVGQWAYNEQFF. In DNA form, the CDR3 reads TGTGCCAGCAGTGAAGTGGGGCAGTGGGCCTACAATGAGCAGTTCTTC. The variable domain in full, completed from reference TRBV2 and TRBJ2-1, reads EPEVTQTPSHQVTQMGQEVILRCVPISNHLYFYWYRQILGQKVEFLVSFYNNEISEKSEIFDDQFSVERPDGSNFTLKIRSTKLEDSAMYFCASSEVGQWAYNEQFFGPGTRLTVL.

This sequence joins TRBV27 and TRBJ1-2, with D possibly TRBD1 on 6 matching bases. The germline CDR1 and CDR2 sequences are MNHEY and SMNVEV (reference sequence). Trimming cost V 5 bases and J 4 bases, with 17 bases left between them. The CDR3 totals 15 residues. The CDR3 here is CASSPQPQGSYGYTF. The CDR3, as DNA: TGTGCCAGCAGTCCACAACCCCAGGGGAGCTATGGCTACACCTTC.

As for this clone: A junction end diverges from the germline sequence, so it may reflect a read error. The V gene is TRBV5-1, the J gene TRBJ2-1, with TRBD2 identical over 13 bases. The germline V gene has CDR1 SGHRS and CDR2 YFSETQ. This CDR3 comprises 20 residues. The CDR3 nucleotides are TGCGCCAGCAGCTCGACCGGGACTAGCGGGATGTCACTCTCCTCCAATGAGCAGTTCTTC. It is translated as CASSSTGTSGMSLSSNEQFF.

This chain uses TRBV19 with TRBJ1-2, with 10 nucleotides matching TRBD1. The CDR3 length is 14 residues. Germline assignment: CDR1 LNHDA and CDR2 SQIVND (reference sequence). Trimming at V came to 7 bases and at J to 3 bases, leaving 5 bases not matched to a gene. CDR3 nucleotides: TGTGCCAGTACCAGACAGGGGGCGGACTATGGCTACACCTTC. It encodes CASTRQGADYGYTF. The full variable domain, with the rest looked up from reference TRBV19 and TRBJ1-2, is DGGITQSPKYLFRKEGQNVTLSCEQNLNHDAMYWYRQDPGQGLRLIYYSQIVNDFQKGDIAEGYSVSREKKESFPLTVTSAQKNPTAFYLCASTRQGADYGYTFGSGTRLTVV.

The rearrangement links TRBV7-3 to TRBJ2-3, with D perhaps TRBD2 (6 bases). Trimming shortened V by 5 bases and J by 2 bases, and 11 bases separated the two germline ends. CDR3 length: 14 residues. Germline V CDR1 and CDR2: SGHTA, FQGTGA. The chain's CDR3 is CASSVSGFTDTQYF. CDR3 nucleotide sequence: TGTGCCAGCAGCGTTAGCGGATTCACAGATACGCAGTATTTT.

The chain is built from TRBV19 and TRBJ1-1; TRBD1 agrees at 8 bases. V lost 5 bases to trimming and J lost 3 bases; unmatched junction nucleotides: 11. Germline CDR1 reads LNHDA; CDR2 reads SQIVND (reference sequence). CDR3 length: 16 amino acids. CDR3 in DNA: TGTGCCAGTAGTTCGGGTCCAGGGGGCGCGGACACTGAAGCTTTCTTT. Amino acid sequence: CASSSGPGGADTEAFF.

The chain is built from TRBV7-8 and TRBJ2-3; TRBD2 might be the D (6 bases). From germline, CDR1 is SGHVS and CDR2 FQNEAQ. The CDR3 is 14 residues long. Trimming took 1 base from V and 5 from J, leaving 10 bases between them. The CDR3 protein is CASSLDSGVDTQYF. The CDR3 coding sequence is TGTGCCAGCAGCTTAGATTCGGGAGTAGATACGCAGTATTTT. Full variable domain (rest looked up from reference TRBV7-8 and TRBJ2-3): GAGVSQSPRYKVAKRGQDVALRCDPISGHVSLFWYQQALGQGPEFLTYFQNEAQLDKSGLPSDRFFAERPEGSVSTLKIQRTQQEDSAVYLCASSLDSGVDTQYFGPGTRLTVL.

The chain is built from TRBV7-2 and TRBJ2-7, with D perhaps TRBD1 (6 bases). Germline CDR1 is SGHTA and CDR2 is FQGNSA. Trimming shortened V by 3 bases and J by 5 bases, and 17 bases separated the two germline ends. This CDR3 has 15 amino acids. CDR3 loop: CASSLWGRLSDEQYF. CDR3 bases: TGTGCCAGCAGCTTGTGGGGGCGCCTTTCGGACGAGCAGTACTTC.

The V gene is TRBV5-6, the J gene TRBJ1-4; D is unclear. The V end was cut by 4 bases, the J end by 8 bases, with 15 bases between. In germline, CDR1 is SGHDT, CDR2 YYEEEE. CDR3 length equals 14 residues. Written as DNA, the CDR3 is TGTGCCAGCAGCACCAGGAGGGTAGTAGAAAAACTGTTTTTT. It translates to CASSTRRVVEKLFF.

This clone was found once. The J gene is TRBJ2-7, the V gene TRBV19, with TRBD1 as a possible D gene (5 bases). From germline, CDR1 is LNHDA and CDR2 SQIVND (reference sequence). This CDR3 is built from 15 residues. Trimming left V 1 base short and J 0 bases short, with 10 bases between. CDR3 nucleotide sequence: TGTGCCAGTAGTATAGGGGGCCAGAGCTCCTACGAGCAGTACTTC. Protein: CASSIGGQSSYEQYF.

The chain carries TRBV4-3 and TRBJ2-3; D is undetermined. The CDR3 spans 14 residues. CDR1 and CDR2 from the germline V gene are LGHNA and YSLEER. Trimming removed 3 bases at V and 0 bases at J, with 7 bases between. The CDR3 here is CASSQRTSTDTQYF. CDR3 DNA: TGCGCCAGCAGCCAGAGGACCAGCACAGATACGCAGTATTTT.

This clone was seen only once. The rearrangement uses TRBV19 and TRBJ2-5; D perhaps matches TRBD1 (6 bases). The CDR3 is 13 residues long. Per germline, CDR1 LNHDA and CDR2 SQIVND (reference sequence). Trimming took 6 bases from V and 5 from J, leaving 13 bases between them. CDR3 protein: CASRPQGLETQYF. The CDR3 nucleotides are TGTGCCAGTAGGCCCCAGGGGCTGGAGACCCAGTACTTC.

The V and J genes are TRBV4-3 and TRBJ2-3, with D uncertain. CDR1 and CDR2 (germline): LGHNA, YSLEER. The CDR3 is 18 amino acids. V was cut by 0 bases and J by 1 base, with 17 bases left in between. This CDR3 reads CASSQDAYYQTGTDTQYF. For the CDR3, the DNA is TGCGCCAGCAGCCAAGACGCTTACTACCAAACAGGCACAGATACGCAGTATTTT.

The chain links TRBV19 to TRBJ2-3, with D possibly being TRBD2 (5 bases). CDR3 length equals 14 residues. The germline V and J ends were trimmed by 7 bases and 0 bases, with 11 bases remaining between them. Germline CDR1 and CDR2: LNHDA and SQIVND (reference sequence). CDR3 nucleotides: TGTGCCAGTATGCGCGGGTCAAGCACAGATACGCAGTATTTT. As protein: CASMRGSSTDTQYF.

The CDR3 spells CASSDLGRPAQYF. The CDR3 nucleotides are TGTGCCAGCAGTGATTTGGGGAGGCCCGCCCAGTACTTC. The chain has TRBV2 and TRBJ2-5; possibly TRBD2 for D (6 bases). Germline V gives CDR1 SNHLY, CDR2 FYNNEI. The CDR3 extends over 13 amino acids. The V and J ends lost 3 bases and 9 bases respectively, with 14 bases between them.